This TCR beta chain came from a study of cytomegalovirus exposure and HLA in healthy donors. With 2 bases removed from V and 0 bases from J, the gap between germline ends came to 5 bases. The CDR3 is 13 amino acids. Looked up from germline, CDR1 is MNHEY and CDR2 is SMNVEV (reference sequence). Amplification used 60 Vbeta primers and 13 Jbeta primers. TCRdb's table, derived via immunoSEQ multiplex PCR, lists solely in-frame clones and lacks some. The data show 120,000 or so clones, with 75% to 90% seen just once and 2% to 3% held by the top ten. This TCR was sampled from a man under 40 in good health and CMV-seronegative. Sequencing was done on a sample of PBMCs. This chain connects TRBV27 to TRBJ2-7; D uncertain. CDR3 sequence: CASSLQDSYEQYF. In DNA, the CDR3 is TGTGCCAGCAGTTTACAGGACTCCTACGAGCAGTACTTC.